Each of the 9 T cell receptor beta chains below was sequenced from the same sample in a study of early T cells in non-severe SARS-CoV-2 infection. TCRdb itself ran the 5' RACE reads through MiXCR, one entry per CDR3 protein. The sample consists of approximately 75,000 distinct CDR3 sequences, about 14% of them appearing once. The specimen was whole blood, collected at baseline. These receptors came from an adult who was a healthcare worker with PCR-confirmed SARS-CoV-2 infection or an uninfected control (not recorded which).

This clonotype was seen many times. This rearrangement joins TRBV20-1 to TRBJ2-7; D is ambiguous. V lost 1 base and J lost 5, with 12 bases in between. This CDR3 is 13 amino acids long. Looked up from germline, CDR1 is DFQATT and CDR2 is SNEGSKA (reference sequence). CDR3 DNA: TGCAGTGCTAGAGCCCCCCTGTCCCACGAGCAGTACTTC. Translated: CSARAPLSHEQYF.

This clonotype was counted ten times or more. V usage is TRBV29-1 and J usage is TRBJ2-1; the D gene is possibly TRBD2 (6 bases). CDR3 length: 13 amino acids. Trimming left V 3 bases short and J 4 bases short, with 10 bases between. Germline loops: CDR1 SQVTM, CDR2 ANQGSEA. This CDR3 reads CSVDSGTYNEQFF. For the CDR3, the DNA is TGCAGCGTTGATAGCGGAACATACAATGAGCAGTTCTTC.

This clonotype was found a few times. This chain connects TRBV7-9 to TRBJ2-1, with 8 bases fitting TRBD2. The CDR3 has 15 residues. CDR1 is SEHNR and CDR2 is FQNEAQ in the germline V gene (reference sequence). Losses at the gene ends were 5 bases for V and 7 bases for J; bases not matched to a gene: 10. The CDR3 DNA is TGTGCCAGCAGCCACCGGGAGGGCGGAAGGAATGAGCAGTTCTTC. Protein sequence: CASSHREGGRNEQFF.

The J gene is TRBJ1-1, the V gene TRBV2, with D possibly TRBD1 on 5 matching bases. This CDR3 has 13 residues. The ends were cut back, 2 bases at V and 5 bases at J, with 9 bases in the middle. Germline CDR1 reads SNHLY; CDR2 reads FYNNEI. For the CDR3, the DNA is TGTGCCAGCAGTGAACAGGGAGGAACTGAAGCTTTCTTT. Protein sequence: CASSEQGGTEAFF. Using reference TRBV2 and TRBJ1-1 for the parts outside the CDR3, the full variable domain is EPEVTQTPSHQVTQMGQEVILRCVPISNHLYFYWYRQILGQKVEFLVSFYNNEISEKSEIFDDQFSVERPDGSNFTLKIRSTKLEDSAMYFCASSEQGGTEAFFGQGTRLTVV.

This clonotype was counted a few times. The V and J genes are TRBV14 and TRBJ2-5; a weak D match, TRBD2 (6 bases). CDR1 is SGHDN, CDR2 FVKESK, per germline. CDR3 size: 15 residues. The germline V and J ends were trimmed by 2 bases and 5 bases, with 15 bases remaining between them. CDR3 nucleotide sequence: TGTGCCAGCAGCCAAATCGCGGGATACGTGGAGACCCAGTACTTC. It specifies CASSQIAGYVETQYF.

The chain is built from TRBV29-1 and TRBJ2-7; the D gene could be TRBD1 or TRBD2 (5 bases each). The CDR3 contains 13 residues. Trimming took off 7 bases at V and 4 bases at J, with 17 bases between the two ends. Germline CDR1 is SQVTM and CDR2 is ANQGSEA. The CDR3 DNA reads as TGCAGCGCCGCCGTGGGGGTGAGGTACGAGCAGTACTTC. This gives the protein CSAAVGVRYEQYF.

The chain links TRBV20-1 to TRBJ1-5; D ambiguous. The CDR3 totals 20 residues. CDR1 is DFQATT, CDR2 SNEGSKA, per germline (reference sequence). Deletions cut 1 base from V and 0 bases from J, with 25 bases between. CDR3 DNA: TGCAGTGCTAGAGGTAGGAGACCGAACACTAGAACGGATAGCAATCAGCCCCAGCATTTT. Translated: CSARGRRPNTRTDSNQPQHF.

The genes are TRBV28 and TRBJ1-2; D is unclear. Trimming took 3 bases from V and 7 from J, leaving 18 bases between them. Germline loops: CDR1 MDHEN, CDR2 SYDVKM. The CDR3 contains 15 residues. The CDR3 loop reads CASSFSPDEAIGYTF. The DNA for the CDR3 is TGTGCCAGCAGTTTCTCCCCGGACGAGGCGATTGGCTACACCTTC.

This clonotype was observed a few times. The chain couples TRBV20-1 to TRBJ2-7, with 12 positions matching TRBD2. Germline values: CDR1 DFQATT, CDR2 SNEGSKA (reference sequence). Trimming took 6 bases from V and 2 from J; bases not matched to a gene: 2. This CDR3 has 13 amino acids. The CDR3 reads CSAASGRAYEQYF. The CDR3 DNA reads as TGCAGTGCGGCTAGCGGGAGGGCCTACGAGCAGTACTTC.